The 21 T cell receptor beta chains listed next were all sequenced from one sample in a study of beta chain features in type 1 diabetes. The whole isolated RNA underwent reverse transcription, so sequencing captured expressed TCRB transcripts. The protocol was immunoSEQ multiplex PCR, while the TCRdb copy is restricted to in-frame clones and leaves out a portion. The sample includes 60,000 or so clones, about three fifths of them seen just once. The specimen was Tregs from blood. The receptors stem from a woman between 18 and 30 years old in good health.

This clone turned up a few times. This chain links TRBV5-1 with TRBJ2-1, with D perhaps TRBD2 (6 bases). The germline V gene encodes CDR1 SGHRS and CDR2 YFSETQ. Trimming removed 6 bases from V and 6 bases from J, with 7 bases in between. The CDR3 has 11 amino acids. CDR3 residues: CASNGGNEQFF. The CDR3 DNA reads as TGCGCCAGCAACGGGGGCAATGAGCAGTTCTTC.

This rearrangement joins TRBV6-6 to TRBJ1-3; possible D gene TRBD1, 5 bases. Trimming cost V 11 bases and J 4 bases, with 15 bases left between them. The germline V gene encodes CDR1 MNHNY and CDR2 SVGAGI (reference sequence). The CDR3 runs 13 residues. The chain's CDR3 is CAAGGADGNTIYF. The CDR3 bases are TGTGCCGCCGGAGGGGCAGACGGAAACACCATATATTTT.

The chain is built from TRBV6-6 and TRBJ2-7; 11 bases match TRBD1. CDR3 size: 15 residues. Germline CDR1 and CDR2: MNHNY and SVGAGI (reference sequence). Germline trimming cut 4 bases from V and 4 bases from J; bases unmatched to any gene: 6. CDR3: CASSSPGQGGYEQYF. Written as DNA, the CDR3 is TGTGCCAGCAGTTCACCGGGACAGGGGGGGTACGAGCAGTACTTC.

V gene TRBV5-4 combines with J gene TRBJ1-4; D may be TRBD1 (5 bases). CDR3 size: 13 residues. The V gene lost 1 base and the J gene lost 11 bases, with 12 bases spanning the gap. The germline V gene encodes CDR1 SGHNT and CDR2 YYREEE (reference sequence). The CDR3 reads CASSLPREEKLFF. CDR3 nucleotides: TGTGCCAGCAGCTTGCCCAGGGAGGAGAAACTGTTTTTT.

V and J are TRBV10-3 and TRBJ1-3, with 7 bases identical to TRBD1. Germline CDR1 is ENHRY and CDR2 is SYGVKD. V lost 3 bases, J lost 7 bases, and 0 bases stayed unmatched. The CDR3 runs 12 residues. The CDR3 nucleotides read TGTGCCATCAGTGAACAGGGGAACACCATATATTTT. Its translation: CAISEQGNTIYF.

The chain recombines TRBV7-8 with TRBJ1-2; D may be TRBD1 (5 bases). Germline-derived CDR1 and CDR2 are SGHVS and FQNEAQ. The V end was cut by 7 bases, the J end by 0 bases, with 9 bases between. The CDR3 spans 13 residues. Written as DNA, the CDR3 is TGTGCCAGCACCCAGGGTACTAACTATGGCTACACCTTC. Translating gives CASTQGTNYGYTF.

The gene calls are TRBV28 and TRBJ1-2; the D gene is possibly TRBD1 (5 bases). The CDR3 loop spans 13 amino acids. Germline CDR1 and CDR2: MDHEN and SYDVKM. V was shortened by 3 bases and J by 5 bases, with 10 bases between the two germline ends. The CDR3 sequence is CASSFGQGYGYTF. The CDR3 bases are TGTGCCAGCAGTTTTGGGCAGGGATATGGCTACACCTTC.

V usage is TRBV5-1 and J usage is TRBJ1-2; D is uncertain. This CDR3 contains 15 residues. Germline CDR1 is SGHRS and CDR2 is YFSETQ. The germline V and J ends were trimmed by 4 bases and 2 bases, with 15 bases remaining between them. CDR3 protein: CASSPRPRGNYGYTF. As DNA, the CDR3 is TGCGCCAGCAGCCCCCGACCCCGGGGAAACTATGGCTACACCTTC.

Only a few counts were recorded for this clone. The chain couples TRBV7-2 to TRBJ2-5, with D possibly being TRBD1 (6 bases). With the DNA end fitting TRBJ2-7 better, the J assignment may be wrong. CDR3 length: 13 residues. The germline V gene encodes CDR1 SGHTA and CDR2 FQGNSA. The CDR3 bases are TGTGCCAGCAGCTTAGGGGGGCCCTACGAGCAGTACTTC. Translating gives CASSLGGPYEQYF.

V usage is TRBV6-6 and J usage is TRBJ2-7; D remains unclear. Trimming cost V 2 bases and J 3 bases, with 8 bases left between them. This CDR3 is 13 amino acids long. The V gene's germline CDR1 is MNHNY and CDR2 SVGAGI (reference sequence). The CDR3 bases are TGTGCCAGCAGTTACGGAGACGGCTACGAGCAGTACTTC. Protein: CASSYGDGYEQYF.

This clone showed up just a few times. J is TRBJ2-7 and V is TRBV6-5, with 12 positions matching TRBD1. Germline lookup yields CDR1 MNHEY and CDR2 SVGAGI. This CDR3 region has 15 residues. The junction had 5 bases not matched to a gene; V was cut back by 5 bases and J by 3 bases. This CDR3 reads CASSQGTGGNYEQYF. The CDR3 region has the DNA TGTGCCAGCAGTCAGGGGACAGGGGGCAACTACGAGCAGTACTTC.

This clone was found once. V is TRBV5-1 and J is TRBJ2-7; D is unresolved. The CDR3 covers 13 residues. Germline-derived CDR1 and CDR2 are SGHRS and YFSETQ. The ends were cut back, 4 bases at V and 0 bases at J, with 8 bases in the middle. In DNA form, the CDR3 reads TGCGCCAGCAGCGTTCAGGACTCCTACGAGCAGTACTTC. Translation: CASSVQDSYEQYF.

The gene calls are TRBV5-6 and TRBJ2-3; 8 bases are a match to TRBD2. The CDR3 is 16 residues long. Germline CDR1 reads SGHDT; CDR2 reads YYEEEE. Trimming took 0 bases from V and 1 from J; bases not matched to a gene: 4. This CDR3 reads CASSLGIGGGTDTQYF. The DNA for the CDR3 is TGTGCCAGCAGCTTGGGGATCGGGGGGGGCACAGATACGCAGTATTTT.

The chain uses TRBV4-2 and TRBJ1-5; weak D call: TRBD1 (6 bases). The germline CDR1 and CDR2 sequences are LGHNA and YNFKEQ. V was pared by 0 bases and J by 7 bases, with 13 bases between. This CDR3 has 15 amino acids. The DNA for the CDR3 is TGTGCCAGCAGCCAAGATGGGGGGGGCAGCCAGCCCCAGCATTTT. As protein: CASSQDGGGSQPQHF.

The J gene is TRBJ2-1, the V gene TRBV5-1, with D possibly TRBD2 on 6 matching bases. The germline CDR1 and CDR2 sequences are SGHRS and YFSETQ. V lost 0 bases and J 6 bases, leaving 10 bases between the germline ends. CDR3 length equals 14 residues. The chain's CDR3 is CASSLVEGFNEQFF. CDR3 DNA: TGCGCCAGCAGCTTGGTGGAGGGTTTCAATGAGCAGTTCTTC.

The chain is built from TRBV29-1 and TRBJ1-4; the D is unclear. Germline CDR1 is SQVTM and CDR2 is ANQGSEA. The CDR3 is made up of 10 amino acids. Trimming cost V 7 bases and J 8 bases, with 8 bases left between them. The CDR3 nucleotides are TGCAGCGCCGGAGGAGAAAAACTGTTTTTT. It is translated as CSAGGEKLFF.

The sample holds one count of this clone. The V gene is TRBV29-1, the J gene TRBJ2-1; a possible D gene is TRBD2 (6 bases). The CDR3 runs to 9 residues. V lost 4 bases and J lost 13, with 8 bases in between. Germline CDR1 is SQVTM and CDR2 is ANQGSEA. CDR3 protein: CSVGLEQFF. CDR3 nucleotide sequence: TGCAGCGTTGGACTAGAACAGTTCTTC.

For the CDR3, the DNA is TGCAGCGCCCTGGGAGGGGGCTATGGCTACACCTTC. It encodes CSALGGGYGYTF. The chain carries TRBV29-1 and TRBJ1-2, with a possible D match to TRBD1 (6 bases). Trimming removed 7 bases at V and 4 bases at J, with 13 bases between. CDR3 length equals 12 residues. The germline V gene has CDR1 SQVTM and CDR2 ANQGSEA.

The rearrangement links TRBV9 to TRBJ2-3; 15 nucleotides align to TRBD2. Germline V CDR1 and CDR2: SGDLS, YYNGEE. Trimming took 4 bases from V and 7 from J; bases not matched to a gene: 7. The CDR3 has 16 amino acids. In nucleotides, the CDR3 is TGTGCCAGCAGCTCGCGGACTAGCGGGGGGGCGAATACGCAGTATTTT. Amino acids: CASSSRTSGGANTQYF.

This clone is deemed medium-sized (0.01 to 0.1%). The chain carries TRBV10-3 and TRBJ2-1; D is undetermined. The CDR3 runs to 13 residues. Per the germline V gene, CDR1 is ENHRY and CDR2 is SYGVKD. V dropped 4 bases and J dropped 8 bases, with 12 bases sitting between them. The CDR3 sequence is CAISVNPGDEQFF. CDR3 nucleotides: TGTGCCATCAGTGTAAATCCAGGCGATGAGCAGTTCTTC.

This chain joins TRBV7-9 and TRBJ1-2; no clear D gene. Trimming shortened V by 1 base and J by 2 bases, and 8 bases separated the two germline ends. Germline V gene sequence: CDR1 SEHNR, CDR2 FQNEAQ (reference sequence). The CDR3 is 14 amino acids. CDR3 region: CASSLDTENYGYTF. DNA of the CDR3: TGTGCCAGCAGCTTAGATACAGAAAACTATGGCTACACCTTC.